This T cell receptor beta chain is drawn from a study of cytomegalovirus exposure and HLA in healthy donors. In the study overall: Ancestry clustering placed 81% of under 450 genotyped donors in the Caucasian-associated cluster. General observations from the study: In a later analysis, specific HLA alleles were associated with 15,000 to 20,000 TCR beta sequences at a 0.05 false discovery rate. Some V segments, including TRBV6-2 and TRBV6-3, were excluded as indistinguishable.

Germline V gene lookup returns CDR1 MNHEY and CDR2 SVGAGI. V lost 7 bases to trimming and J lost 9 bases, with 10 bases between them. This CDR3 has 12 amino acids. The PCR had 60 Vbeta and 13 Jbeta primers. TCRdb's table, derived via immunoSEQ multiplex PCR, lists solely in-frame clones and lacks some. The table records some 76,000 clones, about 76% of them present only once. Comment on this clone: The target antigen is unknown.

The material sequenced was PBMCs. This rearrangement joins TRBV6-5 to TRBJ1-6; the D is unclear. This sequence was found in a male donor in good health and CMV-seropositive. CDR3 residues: CASTSGRSPLHF. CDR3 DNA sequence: TGTGCCAGCACAAGCGGGCGTTCACCCCTCCACTTT.